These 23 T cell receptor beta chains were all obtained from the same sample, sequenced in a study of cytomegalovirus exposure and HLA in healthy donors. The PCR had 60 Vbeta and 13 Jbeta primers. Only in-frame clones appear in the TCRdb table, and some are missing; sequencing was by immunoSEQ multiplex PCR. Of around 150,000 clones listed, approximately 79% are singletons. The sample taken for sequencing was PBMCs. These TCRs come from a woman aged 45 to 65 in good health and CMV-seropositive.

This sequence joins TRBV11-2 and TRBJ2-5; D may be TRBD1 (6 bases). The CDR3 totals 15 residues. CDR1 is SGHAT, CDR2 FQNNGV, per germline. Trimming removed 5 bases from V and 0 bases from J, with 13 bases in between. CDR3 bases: TGTGCCAGCAGCCCACTAACAGGGTACCAAGAGACCCAGTACTTC. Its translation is CASSPLTGYQETQYF.

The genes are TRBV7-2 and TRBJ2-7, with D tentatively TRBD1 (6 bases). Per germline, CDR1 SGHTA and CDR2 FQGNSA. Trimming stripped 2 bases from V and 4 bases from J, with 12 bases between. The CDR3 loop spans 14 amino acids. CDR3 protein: CASSLTGLRYEQYF. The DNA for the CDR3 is TGTGCCAGCAGCTTAACAGGGTTGCGATACGAGCAGTACTTC. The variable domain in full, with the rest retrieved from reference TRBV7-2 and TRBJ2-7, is GAGVSQSPSNKVTEKGKDVELRCDPISGHTALYWYRQSLGQGLEFLIYFQGNSAPDKSGLPSDRFSAERTGGSVSTLTIQRTQQEDSAVYLCASSLTGLRYEQYFGPGTRLTVT.

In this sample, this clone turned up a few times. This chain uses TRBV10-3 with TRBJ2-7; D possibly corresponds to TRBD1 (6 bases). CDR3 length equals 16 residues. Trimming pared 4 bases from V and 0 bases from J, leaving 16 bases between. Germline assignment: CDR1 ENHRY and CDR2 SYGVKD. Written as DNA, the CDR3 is TGTGCCATCAGTGGAGCAGGACAGAAGAGCTCCTACGAGCAGTACTTC. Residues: CAISGAGQKSSYEQYF.

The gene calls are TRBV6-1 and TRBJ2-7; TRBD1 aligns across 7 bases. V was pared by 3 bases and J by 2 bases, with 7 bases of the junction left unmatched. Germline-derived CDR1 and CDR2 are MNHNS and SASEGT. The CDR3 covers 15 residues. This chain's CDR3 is CASSDPRGQTYEQYF. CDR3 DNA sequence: TGTGCCAGCAGTGACCCTCGGGGACAGACCTACGAGCAGTACTTC.

The DNA of the CDR3 is TGTGCCAGCAGCGAGGTCGGCGCGAGCTCCTACGAGCAGTACTTC. As protein: CASSEVGASSYEQYF. The J gene is TRBJ2-7, the V gene TRBV4-2; D unclear. V shed 5 bases and J shed 0 bases, with 14 bases lying between them. The CDR3 contains 15 residues. Per the germline V gene, CDR1 is LGHNA and CDR2 is YNFKEQ.

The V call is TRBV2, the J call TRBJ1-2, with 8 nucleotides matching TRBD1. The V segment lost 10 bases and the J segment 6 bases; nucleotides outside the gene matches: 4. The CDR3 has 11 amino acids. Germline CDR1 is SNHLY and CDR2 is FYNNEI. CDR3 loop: CATRQGNGYTF. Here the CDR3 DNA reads TGTGCCACAAGACAGGGGAATGGCTACACCTTC.

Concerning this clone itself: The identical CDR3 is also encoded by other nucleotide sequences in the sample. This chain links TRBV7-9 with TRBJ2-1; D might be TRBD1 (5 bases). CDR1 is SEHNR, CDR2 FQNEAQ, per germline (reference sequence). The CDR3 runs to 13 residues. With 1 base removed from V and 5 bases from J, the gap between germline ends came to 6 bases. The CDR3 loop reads CASSLGQNNEQFF. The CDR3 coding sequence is TGTGCCAGCAGCTTAGGACAGAACAATGAGCAGTTCTTC.

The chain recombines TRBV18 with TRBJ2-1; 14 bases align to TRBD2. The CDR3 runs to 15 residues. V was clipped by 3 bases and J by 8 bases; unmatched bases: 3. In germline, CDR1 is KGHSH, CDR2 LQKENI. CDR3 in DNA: TGTGCCAGCTCACCGGGACTAGCGGGAGTGGATGAGCAGTTCTTC. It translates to CASSPGLAGVDEQFF.

The CDR3 here is CASSQAVVAGGRETQYF. The CDR3 coding sequence is TGCGCCAGCAGCCAAGCAGTGGTAGCGGGGGGGCGGGAGACCCAGTACTTC. This chain connects TRBV4-1 to TRBJ2-5; 11 bases map to TRBD2. Germline CDR1 and CDR2: MGHRA and YSYEKL. J lost 5 bases, V lost 1 base, and 9 bases had no gene match. The CDR3 has 17 residues.

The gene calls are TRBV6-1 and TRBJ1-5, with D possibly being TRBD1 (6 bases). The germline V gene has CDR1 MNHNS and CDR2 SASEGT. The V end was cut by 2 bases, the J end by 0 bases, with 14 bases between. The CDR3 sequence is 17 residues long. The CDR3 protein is CASSEFGGAYSNQPQHF. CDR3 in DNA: TGTGCCAGCAGTGAATTTGGGGGGGCTTATAGCAATCAGCCCCAGCATTTT.

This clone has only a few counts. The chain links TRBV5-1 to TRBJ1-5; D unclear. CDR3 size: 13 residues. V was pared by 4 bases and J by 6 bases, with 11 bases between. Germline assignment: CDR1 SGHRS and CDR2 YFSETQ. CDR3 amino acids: CASSPDPGQPQHF. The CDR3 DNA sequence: TGCGCCAGCAGCCCCGATCCGGGTCAGCCCCAGCATTTT.

The CDR3 DNA sequence: TGCGCCAGCAGCTTAAGCGGGGGCACAGATACGCAGTATTTT. It specifies CASSLSGGTDTQYF. This chain uses TRBV5-1 with TRBJ2-3; 7 nucleotides agree with TRBD2. Germline CDR1 SGHRS, CDR2 YFSETQ. V lost 2 bases, J lost 1 base, and 1 base stayed unmatched. This CDR3 contains 14 residues. Full variable domain (missing parts from reference TRBV5-1 and TRBJ2-3): KAGVTQTPRYLIKTRGQQVTLSCSPISGHRSVSWYQQTPGQGLQFLFEYFSETQRNKGNFPGRFSGRQFSNSRSEMNVSTLELGDSALYLCASSLSGGTDTQYFGPGTRLTVL.

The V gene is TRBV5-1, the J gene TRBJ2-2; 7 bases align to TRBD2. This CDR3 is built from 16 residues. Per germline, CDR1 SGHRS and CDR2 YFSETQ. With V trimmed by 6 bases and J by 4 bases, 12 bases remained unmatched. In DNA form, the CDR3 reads TGCGCCAGCAACTCTGGGGGGGGGACGTCCACCGGGGAGCTGTTTTTT. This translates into CASNSGGGTSTGELFF. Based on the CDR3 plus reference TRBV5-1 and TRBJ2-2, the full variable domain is KAGVTQTPRYLIKTRGQQVTLSCSPISGHRSVSWYQQTPGQGLQFLFEYFSETQRNKGNFPGRFSGRQFSNSRSEMNVSTLELGDSALYLCASNSGGGTSTGELFFGEGSRLTVL.

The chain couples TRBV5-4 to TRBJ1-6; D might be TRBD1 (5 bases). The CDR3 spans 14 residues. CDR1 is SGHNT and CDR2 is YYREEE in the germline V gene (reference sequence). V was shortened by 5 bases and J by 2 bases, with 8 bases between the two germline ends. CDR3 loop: CASRVDTYNSPLHF. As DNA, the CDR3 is TGTGCCAGCAGGGTGGACACCTATAATTCACCCCTCCACTTT.

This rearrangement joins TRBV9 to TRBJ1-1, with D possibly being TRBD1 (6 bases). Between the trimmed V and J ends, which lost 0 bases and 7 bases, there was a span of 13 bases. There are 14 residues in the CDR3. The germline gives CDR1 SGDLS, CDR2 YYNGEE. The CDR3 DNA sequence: TGTGCCAGCAGCGTAGAGGGGGGGTATGGTGAAGCTTTCTTT. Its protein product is CASSVEGGYGEAFF. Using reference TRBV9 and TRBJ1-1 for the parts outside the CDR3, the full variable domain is DSGVTQTPKHLITATGQRVTLRCSPRSGDLSVYWYQQSLDQGLQFLIQYYNGEERAKGNILERFSAQQFPDLHSELNLSSLELGDSALYFCASSVEGGYGEAFFGQGTRLTVV.

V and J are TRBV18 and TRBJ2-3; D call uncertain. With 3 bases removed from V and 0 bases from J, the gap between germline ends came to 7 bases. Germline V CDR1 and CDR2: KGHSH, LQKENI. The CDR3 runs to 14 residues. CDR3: CASSPSRSTDTQYF. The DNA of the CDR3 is TGTGCCAGCTCACCGAGTCGGAGCACAGATACGCAGTATTTT. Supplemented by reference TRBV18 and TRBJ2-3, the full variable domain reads NAGVMQNPRHLVRRRGQEARLRCSPMKGHSHVYWYRQLPEEGLKFMVYLQKENIIDESGMPKERFSAEFPKEGPSILRIQQVVRGDSAAYFCASSPSRSTDTQYFGPGTRLTVL.

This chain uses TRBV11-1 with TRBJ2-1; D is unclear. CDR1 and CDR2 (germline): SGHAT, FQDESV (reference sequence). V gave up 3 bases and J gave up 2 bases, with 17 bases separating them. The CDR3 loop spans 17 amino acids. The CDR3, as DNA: TGTGCCAGCAGCTTCCGTTACAGCCAGCCCCCCTACAATGAGCAGTTCTTC. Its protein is CASSFRYSQPPYNEQFF.

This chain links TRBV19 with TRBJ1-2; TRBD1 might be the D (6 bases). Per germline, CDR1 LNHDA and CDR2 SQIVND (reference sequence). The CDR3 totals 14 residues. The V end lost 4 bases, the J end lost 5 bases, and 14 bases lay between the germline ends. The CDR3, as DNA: TGTGCCAGTAGTAACAGGGTGGATCTATATGGCTACACCTTC. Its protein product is CASSNRVDLYGYTF.

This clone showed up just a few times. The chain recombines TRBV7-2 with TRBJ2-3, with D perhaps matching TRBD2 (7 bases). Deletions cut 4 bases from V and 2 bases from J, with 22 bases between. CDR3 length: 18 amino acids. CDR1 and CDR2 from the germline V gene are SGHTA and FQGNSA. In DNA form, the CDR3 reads TGTGCCAGCAGCTCTAGGCACTCGGGGGGCATACTCACAGATACGCAGTATTTT. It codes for CASSSRHSGGILTDTQYF. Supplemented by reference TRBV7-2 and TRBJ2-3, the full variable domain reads GAGVSQSPSNKVTEKGKDVELRCDPISGHTALYWYRQSLGQGLEFLIYFQGNSAPDKSGLPSDRFSAERTGGSVSTLTIQRTQQEDSAVYLCASSSRHSGGILTDTQYFGPGTRLTVL.

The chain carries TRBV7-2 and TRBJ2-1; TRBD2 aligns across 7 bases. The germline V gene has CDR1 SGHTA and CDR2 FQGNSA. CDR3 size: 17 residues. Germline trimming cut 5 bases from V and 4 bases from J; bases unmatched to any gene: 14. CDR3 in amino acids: CASSQLGRGWLYNEQFF. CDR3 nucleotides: TGTGCCAGCAGCCAGTTAGGGCGGGGGTGGTTATACAATGAGCAGTTCTTC.

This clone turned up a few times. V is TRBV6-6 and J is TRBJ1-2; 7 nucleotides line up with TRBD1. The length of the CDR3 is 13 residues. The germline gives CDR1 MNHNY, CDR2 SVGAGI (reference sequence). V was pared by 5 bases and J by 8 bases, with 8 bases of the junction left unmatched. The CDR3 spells CASSLQQGRGYTF. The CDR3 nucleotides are TGTGCCAGCAGTCTTCAACAGGGGCGCGGCTACACCTTC.

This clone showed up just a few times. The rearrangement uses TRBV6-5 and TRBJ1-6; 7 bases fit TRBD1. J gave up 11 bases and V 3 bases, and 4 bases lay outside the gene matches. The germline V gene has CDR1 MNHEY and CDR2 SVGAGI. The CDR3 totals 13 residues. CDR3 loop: CASSYLGGAPLHF. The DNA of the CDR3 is TGTGCCAGCAGTTATTTAGGGGGCGCACCCCTCCACTTT.

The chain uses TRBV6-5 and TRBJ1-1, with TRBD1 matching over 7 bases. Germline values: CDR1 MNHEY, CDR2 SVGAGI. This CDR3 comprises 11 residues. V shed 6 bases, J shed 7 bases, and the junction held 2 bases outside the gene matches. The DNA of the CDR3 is TGTGCCAGCAGGTACAGGGGTGAAGCTTTCTTT. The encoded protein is CASRYRGEAFF.